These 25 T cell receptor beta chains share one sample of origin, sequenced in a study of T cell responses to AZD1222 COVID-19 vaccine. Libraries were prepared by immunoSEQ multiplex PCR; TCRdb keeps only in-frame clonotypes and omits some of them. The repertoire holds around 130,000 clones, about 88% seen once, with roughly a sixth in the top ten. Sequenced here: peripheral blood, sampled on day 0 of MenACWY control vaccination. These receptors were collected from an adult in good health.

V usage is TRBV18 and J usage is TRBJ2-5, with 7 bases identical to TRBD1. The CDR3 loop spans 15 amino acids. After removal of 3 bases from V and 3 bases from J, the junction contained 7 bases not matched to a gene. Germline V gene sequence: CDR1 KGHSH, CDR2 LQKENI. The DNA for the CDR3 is TGTGCCAGCTCACCTACCGGGACAGAGAAAGAGACCCAGTACTTC. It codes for CASSPTGTEKETQYF.

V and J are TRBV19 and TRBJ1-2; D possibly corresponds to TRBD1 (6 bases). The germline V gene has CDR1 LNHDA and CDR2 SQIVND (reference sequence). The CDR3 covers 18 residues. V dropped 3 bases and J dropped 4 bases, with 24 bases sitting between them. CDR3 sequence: CASSILAGKQGFGYGYTF. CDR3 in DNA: TGTGCCAGTAGTATCCTAGCGGGGAAACAGGGATTCGGCTATGGCTACACCTTC.

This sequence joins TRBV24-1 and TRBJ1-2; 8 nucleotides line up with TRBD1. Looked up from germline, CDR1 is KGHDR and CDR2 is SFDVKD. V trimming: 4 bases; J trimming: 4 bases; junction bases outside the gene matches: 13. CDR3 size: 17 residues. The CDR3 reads CATSEARSDRGSYGYTF. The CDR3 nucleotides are TGTGCCACCAGTGAGGCCAGGAGCGACAGGGGAAGCTATGGCTACACCTTC.

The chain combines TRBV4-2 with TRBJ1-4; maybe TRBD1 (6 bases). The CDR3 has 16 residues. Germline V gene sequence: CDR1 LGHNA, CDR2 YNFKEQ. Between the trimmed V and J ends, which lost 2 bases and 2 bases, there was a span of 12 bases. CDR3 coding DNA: TGTGCCAGCAGCCAAAGGGGAGGGGGGACTAATGAAAAACTGTTTTTT. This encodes CASSQRGGGTNEKLFF.

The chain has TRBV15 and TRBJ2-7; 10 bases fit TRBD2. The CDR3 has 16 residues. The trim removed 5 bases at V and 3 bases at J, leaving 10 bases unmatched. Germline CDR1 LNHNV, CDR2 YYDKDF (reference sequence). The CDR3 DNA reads TGTGCCACCAGCCCAAGTGGGATAGCGGGAGGCTACGAGCAGTACTTC. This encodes CATSPSGIAGGYEQYF.

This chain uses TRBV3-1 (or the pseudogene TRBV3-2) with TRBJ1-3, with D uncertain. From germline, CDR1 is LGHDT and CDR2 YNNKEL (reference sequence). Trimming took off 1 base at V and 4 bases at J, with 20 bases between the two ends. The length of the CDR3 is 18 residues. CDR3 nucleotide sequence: TGTGCCAGCAGCCAAGTCTCCGGGTTTCAACTTAGGGGAAACACCATATATTTT. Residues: CASSQVSGFQLRGNTIYF.

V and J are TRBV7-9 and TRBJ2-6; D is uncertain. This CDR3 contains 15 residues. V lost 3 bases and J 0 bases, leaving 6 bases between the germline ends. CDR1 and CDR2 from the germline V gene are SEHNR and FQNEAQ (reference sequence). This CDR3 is CASSFPDSGANVLTF. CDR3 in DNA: TGTGCCAGCAGCTTCCCAGACTCTGGGGCCAACGTCCTGACTTTC. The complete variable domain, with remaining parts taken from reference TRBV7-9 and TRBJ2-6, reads DTGVSQNPRHKITKRGQNVTFRCDPISEHNRLYWYRQTLGQGPEFLTYFQNEAQLEKSRLLSDRFSAERPKGSFSTLEIQRTEQGDSAMYLCASSFPDSGANVLTFGAGSRLTVL.

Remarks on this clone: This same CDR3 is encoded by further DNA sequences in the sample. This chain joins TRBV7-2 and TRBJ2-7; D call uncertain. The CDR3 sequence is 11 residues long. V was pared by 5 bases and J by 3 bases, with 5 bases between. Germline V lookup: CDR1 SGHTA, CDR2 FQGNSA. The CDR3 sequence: CASSLHYEQYF. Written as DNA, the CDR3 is TGTGCCAGCAGCCTTCACTACGAGCAGTACTTC. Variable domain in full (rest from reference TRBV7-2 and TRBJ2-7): GAGVSQSPSNKVTEKGKDVELRCDPISGHTALYWYRQSLGQGLEFLIYFQGNSAPDKSGLPSDRFSAERTGGSVSTLTIQRTQQEDSAVYLCASSLHYEQYFGPGTRLTVT.

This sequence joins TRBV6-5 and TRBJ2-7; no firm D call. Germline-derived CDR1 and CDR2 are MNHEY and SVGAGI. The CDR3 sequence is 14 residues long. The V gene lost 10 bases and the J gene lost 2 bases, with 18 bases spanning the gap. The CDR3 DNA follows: TGTGCCACCTCATTTGTGGGGTTTCCCTACGAGCAGTACTTC. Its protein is CATSFVGFPYEQYF.

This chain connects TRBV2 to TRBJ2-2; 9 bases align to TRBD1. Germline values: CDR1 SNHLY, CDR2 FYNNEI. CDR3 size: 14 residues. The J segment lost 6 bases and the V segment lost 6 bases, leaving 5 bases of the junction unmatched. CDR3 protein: CASRLQGAPGELFF. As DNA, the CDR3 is TGTGCCAGCAGGCTACAGGGGGCTCCCGGGGAGCTGTTTTTT.

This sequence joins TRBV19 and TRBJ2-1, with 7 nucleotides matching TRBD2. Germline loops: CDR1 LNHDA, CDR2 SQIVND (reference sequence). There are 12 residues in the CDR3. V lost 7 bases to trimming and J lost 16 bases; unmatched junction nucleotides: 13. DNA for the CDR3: TGTGCCAGTACCCACCGTCGTGGGACTACTTTCTTC. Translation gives CASTHRRGTTFF.

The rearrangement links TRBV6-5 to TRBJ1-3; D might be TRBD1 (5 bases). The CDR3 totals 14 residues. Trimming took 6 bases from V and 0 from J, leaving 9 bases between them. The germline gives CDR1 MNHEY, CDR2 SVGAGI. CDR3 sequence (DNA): TGTGCCAGCAGACGTACAGGCTCTGGAAACACCATATATTTT. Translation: CASRRTGSGNTIYF.

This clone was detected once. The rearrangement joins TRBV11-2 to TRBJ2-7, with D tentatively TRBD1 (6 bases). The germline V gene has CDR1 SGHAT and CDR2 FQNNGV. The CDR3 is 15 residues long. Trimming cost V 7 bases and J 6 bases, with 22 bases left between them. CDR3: CASTHGVGARIEQYF. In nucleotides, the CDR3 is TGTGCCAGCACCCACGGGGTGGGGGCGCGCATCGAGCAGTACTTC.

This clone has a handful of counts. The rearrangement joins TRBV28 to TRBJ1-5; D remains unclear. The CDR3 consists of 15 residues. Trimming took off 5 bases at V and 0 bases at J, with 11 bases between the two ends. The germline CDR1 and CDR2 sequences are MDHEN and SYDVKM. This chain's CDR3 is CASSKSGHSNQPQHF. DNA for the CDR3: TGTGCCAGCAGTAAAAGCGGGCATAGCAATCAGCCCCAGCATTTT.

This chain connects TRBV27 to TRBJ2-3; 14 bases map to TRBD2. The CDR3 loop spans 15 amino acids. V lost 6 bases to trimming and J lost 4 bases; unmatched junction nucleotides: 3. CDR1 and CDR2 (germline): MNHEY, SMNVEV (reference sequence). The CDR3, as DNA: TGTGCCAGCAGGGGACTAGCGGGAGTGGCAGATACGCAGTATTTT. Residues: CASRGLAGVADTQYF.

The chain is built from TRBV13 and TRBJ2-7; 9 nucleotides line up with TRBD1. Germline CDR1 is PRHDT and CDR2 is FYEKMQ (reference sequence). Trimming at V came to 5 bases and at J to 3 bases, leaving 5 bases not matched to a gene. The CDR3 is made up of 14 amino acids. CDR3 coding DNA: TGTGCCAGCAGCAGGGGGACAGGGCGCTACGAGCAGTACTTC. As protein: CASSRGTGRYEQYF.

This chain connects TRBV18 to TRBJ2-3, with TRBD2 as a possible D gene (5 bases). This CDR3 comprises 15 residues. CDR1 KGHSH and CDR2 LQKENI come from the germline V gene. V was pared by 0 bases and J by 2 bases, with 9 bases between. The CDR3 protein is CASSPPRAATDTQYF. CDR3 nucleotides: TGTGCCAGCTCACCACCCCGAGCGGCCACAGATACGCAGTATTTT.

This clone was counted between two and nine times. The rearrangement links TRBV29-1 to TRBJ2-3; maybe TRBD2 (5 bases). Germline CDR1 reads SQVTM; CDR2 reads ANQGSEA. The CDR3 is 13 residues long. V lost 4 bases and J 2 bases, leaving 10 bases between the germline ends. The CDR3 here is CSVVAFDTDTQYF. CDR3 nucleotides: TGCAGCGTTGTAGCGTTCGACACAGATACGCAGTATTTT.

The CDR3 loop is CASSLKRGEAFF. CDR3 nucleotides: TGTGCCAGCAGTTTAAAGAGGGGGGAAGCTTTCTTT. The genes are TRBV12-3 or TRBV12-4 and TRBJ1-1, with D maybe TRBD1 (6 bases). V was pared by 2 bases and J by 8 bases, with 9 bases between. CDR3 length: 12 residues.

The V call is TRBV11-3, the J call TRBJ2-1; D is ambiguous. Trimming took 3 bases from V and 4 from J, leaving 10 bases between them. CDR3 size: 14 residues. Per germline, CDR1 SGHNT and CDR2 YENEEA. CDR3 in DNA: TGTGCCAGCAGCTTTCAAGCGACTTACAATGAGCAGTTCTTC. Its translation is CASSFQATYNEQFF. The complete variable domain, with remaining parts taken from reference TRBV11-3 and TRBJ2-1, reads EAGVVQSPRYKIIEKKQPVAFWCNPISGHNTLYWYLQNLGQGPELLIRYENEEAVDDSQLPKDRFSAERLKGVDSTLKIQPAELGDSAVYLCASSFQATYNEQFFGPGTRLTVL.

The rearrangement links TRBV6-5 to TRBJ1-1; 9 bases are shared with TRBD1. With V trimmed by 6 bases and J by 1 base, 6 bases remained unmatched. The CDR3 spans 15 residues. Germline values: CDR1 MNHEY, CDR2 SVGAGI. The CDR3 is CASSQQGARNTEAFF. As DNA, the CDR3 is TGTGCCAGCAGCCAACAGGGGGCGAGGAACACTGAAGCTTTCTTT.

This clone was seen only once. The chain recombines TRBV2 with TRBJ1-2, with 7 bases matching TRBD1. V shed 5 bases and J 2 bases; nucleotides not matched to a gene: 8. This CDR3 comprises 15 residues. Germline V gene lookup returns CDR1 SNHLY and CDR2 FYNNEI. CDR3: CASSRGQAENYGYTF. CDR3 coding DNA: TGTGCCAGCAGTCGCGGACAGGCTGAGAACTATGGCTACACCTTC. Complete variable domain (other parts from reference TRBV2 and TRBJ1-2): EPEVTQTPSHQVTQMGQEVILRCVPISNHLYFYWYRQILGQKVEFLVSFYNNEISEKSEIFDDQFSVERPDGSNFTLKIRSTKLEDSAMYFCASSRGQAENYGYTFGSGTRLTVV.

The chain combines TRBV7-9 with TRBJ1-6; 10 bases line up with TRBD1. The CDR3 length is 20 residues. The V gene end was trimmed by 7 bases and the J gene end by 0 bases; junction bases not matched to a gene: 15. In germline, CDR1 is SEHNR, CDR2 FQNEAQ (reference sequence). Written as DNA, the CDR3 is TGTGCCAGCATCAAATGGACAGGGGGTCCCGACAGCTCCTATAATTCACCCCTCCACTTT. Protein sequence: CASIKWTGGPDSSYNSPLHF.

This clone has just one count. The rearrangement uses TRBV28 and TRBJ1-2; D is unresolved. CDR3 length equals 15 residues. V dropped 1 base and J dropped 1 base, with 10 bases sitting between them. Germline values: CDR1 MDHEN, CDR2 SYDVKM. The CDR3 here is CASSLSHSRNYGYTF. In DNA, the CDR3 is TGTGCCAGCAGTTTATCCCACAGTCGTAACTATGGCTACACCTTC.

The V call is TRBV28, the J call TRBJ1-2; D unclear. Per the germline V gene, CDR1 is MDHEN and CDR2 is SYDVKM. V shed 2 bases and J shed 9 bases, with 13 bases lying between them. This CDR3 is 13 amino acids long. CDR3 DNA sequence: TGTGCCAGCAGTTTAGCTCATTCTACGCGCTACACCTTC. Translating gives CASSLAHSTRYTF.